This T cell receptor beta chain was retrieved from a study of cytomegalovirus exposure and HLA in healthy donors. The wider study: Early on, a data release was issued that held 80 million or so unique TCRs from HLA-typed donors.

Both 60 Vbeta primers and 13 Jbeta primers went into the PCR. The method was immunoSEQ multiplex PCR; TCRdb's version includes in-frame clones alone and lacks a portion of them. This table has around 200,000 clones, roughly four fifths appearing once. Remarks on this clone: Its antigen is currently unknown.

Findings and caveats of the study: Across all donors, roughly uniform sequencing depth was an assumption of the presence/absence analyses.

The CDR3 consists of 14 residues. CDR1 is MNHEY and CDR2 is SVGAGI in the germline V gene. The V and J ends lost 5 bases and 6 bases, in that order; junction bases with no gene match: 5. The sequencing input was PBMCs. The TCR originated in a woman between 18 and 30 years old in good health and CMV-seronegative. The chain recombines TRBV6-5 with TRBJ1-4; 8 bases agree with TRBD1. This CDR3 is CASSTGGGYEKLFF. The CDR3 DNA follows: TGTGCCAGCAGTACAGGGGGGGGTTATGAAAAACTGTTTTTT.